These 14 T cell receptor beta chains came from one sample sequenced in a study of shared clonotypes between healthy human individuals. Naive CD8 isolation took CD45RO-negative cells positively selected for CCR7 and excluded terminally differentiated effector memory CD45RA+ cells. Generated by immunoSEQ multiplex PCR, the TCRdb table keeps only in-frame clones and is missing some. Altogether nearly 600,000 clones are present, roughly 95% being singletons, with the ten largest covering 0.11%. Material: naive CD8+ T cells sorted from blood. These receptors all come from a woman in her twenties or thirties in good health.

This chain links TRBV4-2 with TRBJ2-5, with 8 nucleotides matching TRBD2. The CDR3 is 18 residues long. J was trimmed by 4 bases and V by 2 bases; bases with no gene match: 15. Germline assignment: CDR1 LGHNA and CDR2 YNFKEQ. This CDR3 is CASSQKFEAGEVGETQYF. The DNA for the CDR3 is TGTGCCAGCAGCCAAAAATTTGAAGCGGGAGAGGTCGGAGAGACCCAGTACTTC.

J is TRBJ2-1 and V is TRBV19; TRBD1 matches at 7 bases. Trimming cost V 3 bases and J 6 bases; bases outside gene matches: 5. Germline loops: CDR1 LNHDA, CDR2 SQIVND (reference sequence). The CDR3 is made up of 14 amino acids. CDR3: CASSIRQGFNEQFF. The CDR3 coding sequence is TGTGCCAGTAGTATCCGACAGGGCTTCAATGAGCAGTTCTTC.

The chain joins TRBV5-1 to TRBJ2-1, with 8 bases lining up with TRBD1. V was pared by 3 bases and J by 4 bases, with 0 bases of the junction left unmatched. This CDR3 is 13 amino acids long. The germline gives CDR1 SGHRS, CDR2 YFSETQ. The DNA of the CDR3 is TGCGCCAGCAGCTGGACAGGGTACAATGAGCAGTTCTTC. This sequence encodes CASSWTGYNEQFF.

The rearrangement links TRBV5-1 to TRBJ2-7; D gene unclear. This CDR3 contains 13 residues. Trimming shortened V by 4 bases and J by 2 bases, and 10 bases separated the two germline ends. Germline CDR1 and CDR2: SGHRS and YFSETQ. CDR3 region: CASSPGMTYEQYF. Written as DNA, the CDR3 is TGCGCCAGCAGCCCGGGTATGACCTACGAGCAGTACTTC.

The chain uses TRBV12-5 and TRBJ2-3; D gene uncertain. The V gene's germline CDR1 is LGHNT and CDR2 FRNRAP. V was pared by 6 bases and J by 2 bases, with 15 bases between. The CDR3 is 15 amino acids. In DNA, the CDR3 is TGTGCTAGTGGCCGAGGCCCCCAGTTCACAGATACGCAGTATTTT. It translates to CASGRGPQFTDTQYF.

The chain couples TRBV28 to TRBJ1-5; D remains ambiguous. The V and J ends lost 4 bases and 0 bases respectively, with 10 bases between them. The germline gives CDR1 MDHEN, CDR2 SYDVKM. The CDR3 has 15 amino acids. CDR3 coding DNA: TGTGCCAGCAGTTCTGAGAGGGTTAGCAATCAGCCCCAGCATTTT. Amino acids: CASSSERVSNQPQHF.

The chain links TRBV18 to TRBJ2-7; D tentatively fits TRBD1 or TRBD2 (5 bases each). Germline V lookup: CDR1 KGHSH, CDR2 LQKENI. The V end was cut by 6 bases, the J end by 3 bases, with 18 bases between. The CDR3 spans 15 residues. The chain's CDR3 is CASSTPGTPFYEQYF. The CDR3, as DNA: TGTGCCAGCTCTACCCCCGGGACCCCGTTCTACGAGCAGTACTTC. Full variable domain (remainder filled in from reference TRBV18 and TRBJ2-7): NAGVMQNPRHLVRRRGQEARLRCSPMKGHSHVYWYRQLPEEGLKFMVYLQKENIIDESGMPKERFSAEFPKEGPSILRIQQVVRGDSAAYFCASSTPGTPFYEQYFGPGTRLTVT.

V and J are TRBV11-2 and TRBJ2-7; perhaps TRBD2 as D (5 bases). CDR3 length: 18 amino acids. CDR1 is SGHAT, CDR2 FQNNGV, per germline. The ends were cut back, 8 bases at V and 0 bases at J, with 26 bases in the middle. Here the CDR3 DNA reads TGTGCCAGCGAACAACAACTAGTCCCACCAACTTACTCCTACGAGCAGTACTTC. Translated, it gives CASEQQLVPPTYSYEQYF.

Written as DNA, the CDR3 is TGTGCCAGTAGCTGGGGACGGAGCTCTGGAAACACCATATATTTT. As protein: CASSWGRSSGNTIYF. The gene calls are TRBV19 and TRBJ1-3, with D perhaps TRBD1 (5 bases). V lost 6 bases and J lost 0, with 12 bases in between. Germline lookup yields CDR1 LNHDA and CDR2 SQIVND (reference sequence). CDR3 length: 15 residues.

In DNA, the CDR3 is TGTGCCAGTAGTCCGGGACTAGCGGACTACAATGAGCAGTTCTTC. It codes for CASSPGLADYNEQFF. The chain combines TRBV19 with TRBJ2-1; 11 bases are a match to TRBD2. Germline lookup yields CDR1 LNHDA and CDR2 SQIVND (reference sequence). With V trimmed by 5 bases and J by 3 bases, 3 bases remained unmatched. The CDR3 extends over 15 amino acids.

This clone was picked up one time. The genes are TRBV18 and TRBJ2-1, with TRBD2 identical over 7 bases. The trim removed 1 base at V and 5 bases at J, leaving 8 bases unmatched. CDR3 length: 16 amino acids. Germline loops: CDR1 KGHSH, CDR2 LQKENI. CDR3 sequence: CASSPRGLAENNEQFF. CDR3 coding DNA: TGTGCCAGCTCACCACGAGGGCTAGCGGAGAACAATGAGCAGTTCTTC. Filled out from reference TRBV18 and TRBJ2-1, the complete variable domain reads NAGVMQNPRHLVRRRGQEARLRCSPMKGHSHVYWYRQLPEEGLKFMVYLQKENIIDESGMPKERFSAEFPKEGPSILRIQQVVRGDSAAYFCASSPRGLAENNEQFFGPGTRLTVL.

V usage is TRBV19 and J usage is TRBJ1-1; 8 nucleotides match TRBD1. This CDR3 contains 15 residues. The trim removed 5 bases at V and 1 base at J, leaving 6 bases unmatched. Per germline, CDR1 LNHDA and CDR2 SQIVND (reference sequence). DNA of the CDR3: TGTGCCAGTAGTCCAGAGGACAGGGAGAACACTGAAGCTTTCTTT. Amino acids: CASSPEDRENTEAFF.

This clone showed up many times. This chain connects TRBV27 to TRBJ1-1, with D hard to call. The CDR3 is made up of 13 amino acids. Trimming took off 5 bases at V and 4 bases at J, with 11 bases between the two ends. Germline V gives CDR1 MNHEY, CDR2 SMNVEV (reference sequence). DNA for the CDR3: TGTGCCAGCAGTCCTCAGCCTTTCACTGAAGCTTTCTTT. Encoded protein: CASSPQPFTEAFF.

V usage is TRBV7-9 and J usage is TRBJ2-3, with TRBD2 identical over 7 bases. The trim removed 0 bases at V and 6 bases at J, leaving 12 bases unmatched. This CDR3 contains 17 residues. Germline V gene data show CDR1 as SEHNR and CDR2 as FQNEAQ (reference sequence). The CDR3 coding sequence is TGTGCCAGCAGCTTAGCAGAGACTAGCCCAGCGGCGGATACGCAGTATTTT. Translation gives CASSLAETSPAADTQYF.